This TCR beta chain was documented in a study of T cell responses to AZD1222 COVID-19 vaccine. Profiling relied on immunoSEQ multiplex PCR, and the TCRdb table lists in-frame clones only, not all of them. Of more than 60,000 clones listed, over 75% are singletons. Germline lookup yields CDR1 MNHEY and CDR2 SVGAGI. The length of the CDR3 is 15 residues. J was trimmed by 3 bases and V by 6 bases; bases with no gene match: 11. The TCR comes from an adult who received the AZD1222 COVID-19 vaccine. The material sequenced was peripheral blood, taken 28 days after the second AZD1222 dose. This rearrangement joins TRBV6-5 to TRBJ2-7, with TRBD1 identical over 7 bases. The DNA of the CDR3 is TGTGCCAGCAGCCCACCGGGACAGAGAATCTACGAGCAGTACTTC. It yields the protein CASSPPGQRIYEQYF.